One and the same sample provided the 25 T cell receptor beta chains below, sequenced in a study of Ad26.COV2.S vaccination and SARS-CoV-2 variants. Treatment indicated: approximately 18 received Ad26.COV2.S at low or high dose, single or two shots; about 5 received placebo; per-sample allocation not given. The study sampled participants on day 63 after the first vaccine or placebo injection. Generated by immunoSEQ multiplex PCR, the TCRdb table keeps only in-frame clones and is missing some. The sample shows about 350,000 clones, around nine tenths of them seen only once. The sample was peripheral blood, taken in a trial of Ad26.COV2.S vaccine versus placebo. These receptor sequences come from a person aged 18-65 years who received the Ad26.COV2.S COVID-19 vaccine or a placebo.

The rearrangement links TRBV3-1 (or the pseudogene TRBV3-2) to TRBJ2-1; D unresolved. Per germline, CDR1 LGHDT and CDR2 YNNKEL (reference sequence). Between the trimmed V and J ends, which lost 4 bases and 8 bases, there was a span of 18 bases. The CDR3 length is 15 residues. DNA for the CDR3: TGTGCCAGCAGCCTCCTCGATCTCCCCGGCGATGAGCAGTTCTTC. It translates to CASSLLDLPGDEQFF.

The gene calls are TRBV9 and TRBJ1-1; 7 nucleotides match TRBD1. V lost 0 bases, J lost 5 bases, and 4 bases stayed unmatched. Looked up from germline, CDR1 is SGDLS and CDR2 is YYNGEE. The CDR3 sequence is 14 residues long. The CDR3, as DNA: TGTGCCAGCAGCGTAGGCTGGGGACAGACTGAAGCTTTCTTT. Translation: CASSVGWGQTEAFF.

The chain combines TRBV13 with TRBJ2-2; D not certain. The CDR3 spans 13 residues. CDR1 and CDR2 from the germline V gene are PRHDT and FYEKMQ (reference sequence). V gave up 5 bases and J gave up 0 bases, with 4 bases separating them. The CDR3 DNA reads TGTGCCAGCAGCCAGCCGAACACCGGGGAGCTGTTTTTT. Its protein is CASSQPNTGELFF.

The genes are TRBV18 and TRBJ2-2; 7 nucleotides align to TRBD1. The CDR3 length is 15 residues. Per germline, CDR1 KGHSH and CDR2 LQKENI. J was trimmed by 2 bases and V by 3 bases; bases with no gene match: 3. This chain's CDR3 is CASSPRDSNTGELFF. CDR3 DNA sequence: TGTGCCAGCTCACCCCGGGACAGTAACACCGGGGAGCTGTTTTTT.

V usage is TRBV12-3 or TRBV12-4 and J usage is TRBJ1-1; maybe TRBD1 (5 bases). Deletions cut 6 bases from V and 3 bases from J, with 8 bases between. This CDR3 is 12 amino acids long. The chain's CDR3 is CASRQGYTEAFF. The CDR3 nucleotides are TGTGCCAGCAGGCAGGGATACACTGAAGCTTTCTTT.

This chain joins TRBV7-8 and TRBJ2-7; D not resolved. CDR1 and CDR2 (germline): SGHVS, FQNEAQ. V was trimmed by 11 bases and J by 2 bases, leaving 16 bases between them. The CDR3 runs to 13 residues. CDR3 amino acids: CAVGSSTAYEQYF. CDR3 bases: TGTGCCGTCGGTTCATCCACTGCCTACGAGCAGTACTTC.

CDR3 bases: TGTGCCACCAGCAGAGATCGCCAGGTGGGGGTCCCCCCCTACGAGCAGTACTTC. Translating gives CATSRDRQVGVPPYEQYF. V and J are TRBV15 and TRBJ2-7; D assignment may be TRBD1 or TRBD2 (5 bases each). Per the germline V gene, CDR1 is LNHNV and CDR2 is YYDKDF (reference sequence). The CDR3 has 18 residues. The ends were cut back, 0 bases at V and 2 bases at J, with 20 bases in the middle.

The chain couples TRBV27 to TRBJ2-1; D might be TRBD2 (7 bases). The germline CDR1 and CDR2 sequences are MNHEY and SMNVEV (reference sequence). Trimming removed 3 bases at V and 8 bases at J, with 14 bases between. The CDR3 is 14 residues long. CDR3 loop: CASSFRAGADEQFF. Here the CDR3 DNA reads TGTGCCAGCAGTTTCCGGGCGGGGGCGGATGAGCAGTTCTTC.

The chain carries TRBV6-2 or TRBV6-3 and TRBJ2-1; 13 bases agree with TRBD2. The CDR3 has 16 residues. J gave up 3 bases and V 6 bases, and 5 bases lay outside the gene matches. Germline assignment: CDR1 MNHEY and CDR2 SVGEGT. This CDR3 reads CASSRTSGSIYNEQFF. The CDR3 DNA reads TGTGCCAGCAGCCGGACTAGCGGGAGTATCTACAATGAGCAGTTCTTC.

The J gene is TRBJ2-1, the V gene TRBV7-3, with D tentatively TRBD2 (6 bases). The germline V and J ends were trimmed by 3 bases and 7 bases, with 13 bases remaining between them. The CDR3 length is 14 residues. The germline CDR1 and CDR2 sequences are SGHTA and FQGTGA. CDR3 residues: CASSFSSVQNEQFF. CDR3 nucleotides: TGTGCCAGCAGCTTCTCTAGCGTTCAGAATGAGCAGTTCTTC.

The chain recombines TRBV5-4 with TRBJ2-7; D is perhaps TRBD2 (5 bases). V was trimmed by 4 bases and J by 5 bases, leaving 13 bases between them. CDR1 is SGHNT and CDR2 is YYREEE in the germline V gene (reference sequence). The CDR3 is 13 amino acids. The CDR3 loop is CASSPGFVHEQYF. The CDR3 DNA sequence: TGTGCCAGCAGCCCGGGATTTGTCCACGAGCAGTACTTC.

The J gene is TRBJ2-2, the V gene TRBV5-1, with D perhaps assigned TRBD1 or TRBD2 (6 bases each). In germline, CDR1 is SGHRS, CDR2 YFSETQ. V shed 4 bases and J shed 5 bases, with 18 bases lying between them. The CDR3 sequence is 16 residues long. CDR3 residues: CASSPSGAPLTGELFF. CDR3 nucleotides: TGCGCCAGCAGCCCCTCGGGGGCCCCCCTTACCGGGGAGCTGTTTTTT.

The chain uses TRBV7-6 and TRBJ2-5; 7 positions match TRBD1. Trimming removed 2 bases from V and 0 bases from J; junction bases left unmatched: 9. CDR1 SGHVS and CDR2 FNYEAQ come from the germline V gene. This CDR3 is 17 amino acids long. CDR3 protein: CASSLPPSTGNQETQYF. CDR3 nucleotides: TGTGCCAGCAGCTTACCGCCCTCGACAGGGAACCAAGAGACCCAGTACTTC.

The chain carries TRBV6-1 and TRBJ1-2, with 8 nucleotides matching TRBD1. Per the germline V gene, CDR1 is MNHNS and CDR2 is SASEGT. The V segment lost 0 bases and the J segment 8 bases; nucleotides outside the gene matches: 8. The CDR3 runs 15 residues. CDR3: CASSEAGTGSQGYTF. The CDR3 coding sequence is TGTGCCAGCAGTGAAGCTGGGACAGGCTCGCAGGGCTACACCTTC.

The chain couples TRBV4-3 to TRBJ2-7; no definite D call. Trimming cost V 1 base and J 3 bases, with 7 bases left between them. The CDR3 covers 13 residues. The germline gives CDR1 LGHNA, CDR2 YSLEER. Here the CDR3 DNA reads TGCGCCAGCAGCCAAGGACTCTTCTACGAGCAGTACTTC. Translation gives CASSQGLFYEQYF.

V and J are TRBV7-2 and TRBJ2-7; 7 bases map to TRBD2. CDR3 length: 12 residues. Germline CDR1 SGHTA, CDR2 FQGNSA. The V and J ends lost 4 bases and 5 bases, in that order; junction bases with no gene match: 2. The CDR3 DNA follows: TGTGCCAGCAGCTCCCGGGGGGACGAGCAGTACTTC. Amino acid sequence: CASSSRGDEQYF.

Here the CDR3 reads CASSLAARLAQYF. CDR3 coding DNA: TGTGCCAGCAGTTTAGCGGCCCGGTTGGCCCAGTACTTC. V and J are TRBV12-3 or TRBV12-4 and TRBJ2-5; no clear D. This CDR3 is built from 13 residues. Trimming stripped 0 bases from V and 9 bases from J, with 11 bases between.

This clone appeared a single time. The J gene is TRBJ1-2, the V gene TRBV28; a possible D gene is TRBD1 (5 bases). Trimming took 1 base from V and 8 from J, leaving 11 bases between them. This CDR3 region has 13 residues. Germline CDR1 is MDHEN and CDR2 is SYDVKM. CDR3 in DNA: TGTGCCAGCAGTTTATTCTCGGGGGAAGGCTACACCTTC. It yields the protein CASSLFSGEGYTF.

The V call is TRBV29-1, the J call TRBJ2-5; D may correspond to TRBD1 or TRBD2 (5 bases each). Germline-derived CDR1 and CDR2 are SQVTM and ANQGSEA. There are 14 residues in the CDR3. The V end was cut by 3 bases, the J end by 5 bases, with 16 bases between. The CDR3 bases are TGCAGCGTTGAGGCTCAGGGCCAGCGGGAGACCCAGTACTTC. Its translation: CSVEAQGQRETQYF.

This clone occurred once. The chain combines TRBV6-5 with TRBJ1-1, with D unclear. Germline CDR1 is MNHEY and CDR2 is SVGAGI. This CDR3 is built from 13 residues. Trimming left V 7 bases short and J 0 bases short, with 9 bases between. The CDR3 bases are TGTGCCAGCATCCCTGATATGAACACTGAAGCTTTCTTT. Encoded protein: CASIPDMNTEAFF.

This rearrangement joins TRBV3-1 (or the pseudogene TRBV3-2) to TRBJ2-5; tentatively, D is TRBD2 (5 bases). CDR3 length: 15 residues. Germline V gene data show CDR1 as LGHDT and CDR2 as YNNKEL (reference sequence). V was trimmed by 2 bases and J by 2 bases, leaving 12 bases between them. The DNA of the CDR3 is TGTGCCAGCAGCCAAATTGGCGACTATCAAGAGACCCAGTACTTC. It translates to CASSQIGDYQETQYF.

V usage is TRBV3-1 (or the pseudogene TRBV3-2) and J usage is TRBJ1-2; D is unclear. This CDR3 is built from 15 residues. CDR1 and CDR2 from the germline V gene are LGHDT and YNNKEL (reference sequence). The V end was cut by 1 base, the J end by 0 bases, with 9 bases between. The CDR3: CASSQGSIPNYGYTF. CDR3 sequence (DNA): TGTGCCAGCAGCCAAGGATCCATCCCTAACTATGGCTACACCTTC.

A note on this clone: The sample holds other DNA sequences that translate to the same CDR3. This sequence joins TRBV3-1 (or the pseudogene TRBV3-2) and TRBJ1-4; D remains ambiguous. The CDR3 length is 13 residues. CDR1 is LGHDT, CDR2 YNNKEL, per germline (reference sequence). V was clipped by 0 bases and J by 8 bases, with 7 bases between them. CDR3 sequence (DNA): TGTGCCAGCAGCCAAGACCCAAAAGAAAAACTGTTTTTT. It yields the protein CASSQDPKEKLFF.

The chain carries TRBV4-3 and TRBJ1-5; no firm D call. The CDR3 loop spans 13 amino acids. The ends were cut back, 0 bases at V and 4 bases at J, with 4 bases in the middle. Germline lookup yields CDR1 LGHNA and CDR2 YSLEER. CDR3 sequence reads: CASSQERNQPQHF. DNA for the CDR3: TGCGCCAGCAGCCAAGAACGGAATCAGCCCCAGCATTTT.

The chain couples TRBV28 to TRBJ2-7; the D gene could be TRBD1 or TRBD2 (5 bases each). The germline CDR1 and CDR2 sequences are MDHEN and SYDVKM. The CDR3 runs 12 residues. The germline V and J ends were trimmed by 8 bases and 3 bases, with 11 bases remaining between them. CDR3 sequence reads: CASAGSLYEQYF. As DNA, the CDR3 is TGTGCCAGCGCAGGGAGTCTCTACGAGCAGTACTTC.